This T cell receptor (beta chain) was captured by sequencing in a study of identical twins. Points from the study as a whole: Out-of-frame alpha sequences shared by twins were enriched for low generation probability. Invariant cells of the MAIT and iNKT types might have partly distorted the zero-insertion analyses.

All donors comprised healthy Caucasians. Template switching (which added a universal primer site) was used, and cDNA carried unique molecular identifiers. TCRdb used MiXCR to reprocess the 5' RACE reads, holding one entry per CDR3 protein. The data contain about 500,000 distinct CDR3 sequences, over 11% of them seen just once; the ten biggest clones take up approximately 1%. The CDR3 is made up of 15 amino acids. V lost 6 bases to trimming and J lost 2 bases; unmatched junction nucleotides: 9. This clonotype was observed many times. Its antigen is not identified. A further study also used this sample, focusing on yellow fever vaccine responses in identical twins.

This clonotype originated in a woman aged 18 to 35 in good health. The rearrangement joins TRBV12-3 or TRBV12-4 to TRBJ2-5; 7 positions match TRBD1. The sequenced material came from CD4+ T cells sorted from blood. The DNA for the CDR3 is TGTGCCAGCAGCCCCGGGACAGCGATACAAGAGACCCAGTACTTC. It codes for CASSPGTAIQETQYF.